This TCR beta chain was observed in a study of shared T cell receptors in the human thymus. This CDR3 contains 15 residues. CDR1 and CDR2 from the germline V gene are MNHNS and SASEGT. Losses at the gene ends were 6 bases for V and 6 bases for J; bases not matched to a gene: 10. Generated by immunoSEQ multiplex PCR, the TCRdb table keeps only in-frame clones and is missing some. The sample carries over 65,000 clones, 90% to 95% recorded once. This TCR derives from a human donor. The sample comprised thymocytes. The V gene is TRBV6-1, the J gene TRBJ1-1, with 10 bases identical to TRBD1. The CDR3 protein is CASSDRDRGYPEAFF. CDR3 bases: TGTGCCAGCAGCGACCGGGACAGGGGTTACCCTGAAGCTTTCTTT.